These 3 T cell receptor beta chains were all obtained from the same sample, sequenced in a study of vaccination and CD4 T cells after COVID-19. Sequenced with the Oncomine TCR Beta short-read assay was DNA taken from cultured CD4+ T cells. TCRdb reanalysed the PCR reads using MiXCR and keeps one entry per CDR3 protein. Seen here are some 17,000 distinct CDR3 sequences, under 55% observed once, and the top ten hold over 10%. These receptors' antigens are unknown. The time point denotes: late sampling 161 to 241 days after vaccination in a few convalescent patients. Treatment: 10-day PBMC culture with coronavirus spike peptide pools or control peptides (ViraFEST assay). The sample consisted of CD4+ T cells from blood, cultured in vitro, taken about 7 months after SARS-CoV-2 vaccination. These TCRs come from a human donor who had recovered from COVID-19.

The rearrangement uses TRBV27 and TRBJ2-5; 7 bases map to TRBD2. The germline CDR1 and CDR2 sequences are MNHEY and SMNVEV (reference sequence). Trimming cost V 4 bases and J 2 bases; bases outside gene matches: 7. The CDR3 is made up of 15 amino acids. The CDR3 DNA sequence: TGTGCCAGCAGTTCCCCGGGAGCGGGGCAAGAGACCCAGTACTTC. As protein: CASSSPGAGQETQYF.

This clonotype was observed a handful of times. The chain carries TRBV6-1 and TRBJ1-5, with unresolved D. Germline values: CDR1 MNHNS, CDR2 SASEGT. V was clipped by 2 bases and J by 0 bases, with 8 bases between them. This CDR3 region has 15 residues. This chain's CDR3 is CASSEMGYSNQPQHF. The CDR3 DNA reads TGTGCCAGCAGTGAAATGGGTTATAGCAATCAGCCCCAGCATTTT.

The CDR3, as DNA: TGTGCCAGCAGTTACTCGAGGAGGATTGAAAGCACTGAAGCTTTCTTT. Its protein is CASSYSRRIESTEAFF. The rearrangement uses TRBV6-5 and TRBJ1-1; no definite D call. Germline V lookup: CDR1 MNHEY, CDR2 SVGAGI. The CDR3 spans 16 residues. The V gene lost 0 bases and the J gene lost 4 bases, with 15 bases spanning the gap.